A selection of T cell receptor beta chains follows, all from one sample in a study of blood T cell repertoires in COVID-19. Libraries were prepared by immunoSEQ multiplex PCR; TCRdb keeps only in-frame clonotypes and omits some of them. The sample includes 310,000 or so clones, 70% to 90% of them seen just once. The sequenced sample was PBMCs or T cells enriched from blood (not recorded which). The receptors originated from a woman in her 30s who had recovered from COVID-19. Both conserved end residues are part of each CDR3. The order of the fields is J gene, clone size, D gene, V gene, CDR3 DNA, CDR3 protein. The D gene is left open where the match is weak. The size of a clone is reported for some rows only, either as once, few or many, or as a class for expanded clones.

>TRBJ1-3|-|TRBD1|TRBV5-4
TGTGCCAGCAGCTTACCGGACAGGGGGCTCCATTTT
CASSLPDRGLHF
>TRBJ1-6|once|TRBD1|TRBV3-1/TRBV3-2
TGTGCCAGCAGCCAAGATGTTGGGACAGGGAATTCACCCCTCCACTTT
CASSQDVGTGNSPLHF
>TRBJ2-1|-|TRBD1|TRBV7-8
TGTGCCAGCAGCCCGTGGGGACAGGGGCCCTACAATGAGCAGTTCTTC
CASSPWGQGPYNEQFF
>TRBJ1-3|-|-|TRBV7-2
TGTGCCAGCAGCCTAGCTGCAGGGGCAAATGGAAACACCATATATTTT
CASSLAAGANGNTIYF
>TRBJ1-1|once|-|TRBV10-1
TGCGCCAGCAGTGAGTCGAACAGACCGAACACTGAAGCTTTCTTT
CASSESNRPNTEAFF
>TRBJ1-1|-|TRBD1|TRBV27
TGTGCCAGCAGCACTTCCTTTCAGGGGGCGAAGACTGAAGCTTTCTTT
CASSTSFQGAKTEAFF
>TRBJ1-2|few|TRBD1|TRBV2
TGTGCCAGCAGGAAGGACAGGGCTGGGGGCTACACCTTC
CASRKDRAGGYTF
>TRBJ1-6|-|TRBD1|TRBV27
TGTGCCAGCAGTTTTGGGACAGGCGCCTCCGCACCCCTCCACTTT
CASSFGTGASAPLHF
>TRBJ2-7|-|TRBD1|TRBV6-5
TGTGCCAGCAGATCCCCGACAGGGAGCGAGCAGTACTTC
CASRSPTGSEQYF
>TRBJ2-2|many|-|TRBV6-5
TGTGCCAGCAGCGTCAACAGGGTTAAGGAGCTGTTTTTT
CASSVNRVKELFF
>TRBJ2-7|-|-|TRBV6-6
TGTGCCAGCAGTACCAACAGGGTCCCCTACGAGCAGTACTTC
CASSTNRVPYEQYF
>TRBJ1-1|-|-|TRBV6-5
TGTGCCAGCACCAGAAGGGGCGGGGACACTGAAGCTTTCTTT
CASTRRGGDTEAFF
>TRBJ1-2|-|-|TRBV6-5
TGTGCCAGCAGGGGGCAGTCGGACTATGGCTACACCTTC
CASRGQSDYGYTF
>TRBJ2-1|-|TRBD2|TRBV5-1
TGCGCCAGCAGCGGGGGAGGGACTAGCGCCAATGAGCAGTTCTTC
CASSGGGTSANEQFF
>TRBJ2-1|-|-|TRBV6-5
TGTGCCAGCCAGACAGGCTACAATGAGCAGTTCTTC
CASQTGYNEQFF
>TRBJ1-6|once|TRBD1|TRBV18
TGTGCCAGCTCACCACGGACAGGGGGGATAAATTCACCCCTCCACTTT
CASSPRTGGINSPLHF